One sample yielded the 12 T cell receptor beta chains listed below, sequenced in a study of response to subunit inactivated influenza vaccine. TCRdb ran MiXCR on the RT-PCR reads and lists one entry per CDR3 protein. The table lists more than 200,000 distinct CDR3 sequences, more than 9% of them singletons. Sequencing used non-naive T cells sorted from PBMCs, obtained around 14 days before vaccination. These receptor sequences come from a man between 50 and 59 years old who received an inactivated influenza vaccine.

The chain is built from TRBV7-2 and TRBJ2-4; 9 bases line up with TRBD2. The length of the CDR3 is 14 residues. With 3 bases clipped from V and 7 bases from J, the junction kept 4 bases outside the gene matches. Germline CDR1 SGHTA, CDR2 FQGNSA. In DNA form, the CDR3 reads TGTGCCAGCAGCTTTCTAGCGGGATTTAACATTCAGTACTTC. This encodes CASSFLAGFNIQYF.

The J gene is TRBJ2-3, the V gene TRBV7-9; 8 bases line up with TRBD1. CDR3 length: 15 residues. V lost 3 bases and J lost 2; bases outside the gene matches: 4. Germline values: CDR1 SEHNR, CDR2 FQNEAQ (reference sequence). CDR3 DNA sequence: TGTGCCAGCAGCTTGACAGGGGCGGACACAGATACGCAGTATTTT. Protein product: CASSLTGADTDTQYF.

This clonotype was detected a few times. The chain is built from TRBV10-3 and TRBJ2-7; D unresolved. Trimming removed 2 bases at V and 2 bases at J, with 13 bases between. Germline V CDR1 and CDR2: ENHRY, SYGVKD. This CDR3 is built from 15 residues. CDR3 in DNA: TGTGCCATCAGTGAGATCGGCAGCCAACCCTACGAGCAGTACTTC. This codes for CAISEIGSQPYEQYF.

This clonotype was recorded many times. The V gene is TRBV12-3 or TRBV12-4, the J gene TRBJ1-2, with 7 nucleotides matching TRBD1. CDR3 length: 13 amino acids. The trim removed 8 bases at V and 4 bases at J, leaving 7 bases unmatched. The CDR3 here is CASHAGGSYGYTF. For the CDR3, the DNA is TGTGCCAGCCACGCAGGGGGTTCCTATGGCTACACCTTC.

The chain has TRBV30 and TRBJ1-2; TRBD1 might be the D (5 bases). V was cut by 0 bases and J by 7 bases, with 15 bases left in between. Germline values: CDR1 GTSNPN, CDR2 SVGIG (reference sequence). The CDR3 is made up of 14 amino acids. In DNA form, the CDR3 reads TGTGCCTGGAGTGTACAGGTCAGGGCCGGTGGCTACACCTTC. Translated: CAWSVQVRAGGYTF.

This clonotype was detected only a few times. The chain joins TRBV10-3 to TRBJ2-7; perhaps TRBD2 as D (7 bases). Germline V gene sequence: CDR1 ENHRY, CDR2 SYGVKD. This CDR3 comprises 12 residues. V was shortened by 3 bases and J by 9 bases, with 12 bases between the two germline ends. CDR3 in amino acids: CAISDGGAGQYF. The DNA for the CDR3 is TGTGCCATCAGTGATGGGGGGGCCGGGCAGTACTTC.

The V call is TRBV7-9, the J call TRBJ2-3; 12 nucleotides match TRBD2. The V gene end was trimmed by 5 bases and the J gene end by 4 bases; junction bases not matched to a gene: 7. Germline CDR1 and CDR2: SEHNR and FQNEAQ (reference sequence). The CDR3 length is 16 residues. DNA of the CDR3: TGTGCCAGCAGCCAAGACCGACTAGCGGGGGCAGATACGCAGTATTTT. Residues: CASSQDRLAGADTQYF. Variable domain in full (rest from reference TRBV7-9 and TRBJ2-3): DTGVSQNPRHKITKRGQNVTFRCDPISEHNRLYWYRQTLGQGPEFLTYFQNEAQLEKSRLLSDRFSAERPKGSFSTLEIQRTEQGDSAMYLCASSQDRLAGADTQYFGPGTRLTVL.

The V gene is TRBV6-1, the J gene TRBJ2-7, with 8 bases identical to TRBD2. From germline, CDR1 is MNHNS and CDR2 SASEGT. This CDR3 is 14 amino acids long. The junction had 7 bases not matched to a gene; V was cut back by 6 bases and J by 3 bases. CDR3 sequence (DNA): TGTGCCAGCAGACCGGGAGGGAATGTCTACGAGCAGTACTTC. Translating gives CASRPGGNVYEQYF.

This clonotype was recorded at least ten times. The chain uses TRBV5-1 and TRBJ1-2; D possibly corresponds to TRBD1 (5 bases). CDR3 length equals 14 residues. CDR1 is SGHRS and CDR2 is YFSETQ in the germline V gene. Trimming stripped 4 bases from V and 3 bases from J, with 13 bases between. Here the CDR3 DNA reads TGCGCCAGCAGCCACGATCCGGGGGACTATGGCTACACCTTC. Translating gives CASSHDPGDYGYTF.

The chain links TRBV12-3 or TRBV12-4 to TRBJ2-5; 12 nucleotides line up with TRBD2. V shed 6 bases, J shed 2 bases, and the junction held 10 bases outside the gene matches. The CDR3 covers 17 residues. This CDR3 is CASSPGLAGTQQETQYF. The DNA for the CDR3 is TGTGCCAGCAGCCCTGGACTAGCGGGGACCCAGCAAGAGACCCAGTACTTC.

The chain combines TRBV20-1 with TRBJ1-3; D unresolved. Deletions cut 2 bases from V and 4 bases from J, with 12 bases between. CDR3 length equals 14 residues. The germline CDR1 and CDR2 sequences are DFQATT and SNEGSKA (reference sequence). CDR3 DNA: TGCAGTGCTAGAACCGGACTAGACGGAAACACCATATATTTT. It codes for CSARTGLDGNTIYF.

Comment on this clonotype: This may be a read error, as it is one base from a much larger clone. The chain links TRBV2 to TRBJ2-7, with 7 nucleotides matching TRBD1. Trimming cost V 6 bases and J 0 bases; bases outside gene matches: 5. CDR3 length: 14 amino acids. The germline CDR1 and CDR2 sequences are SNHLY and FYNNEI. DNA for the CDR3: TGTGCCAGCAGAGGGGGACAGATCTCCTACGAGCAGTACTTC. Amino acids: CASRGGQISYEQYF. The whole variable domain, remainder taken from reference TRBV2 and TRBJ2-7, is EPEVTQTPSHQVTQMGQEVILRCVPISNHLYFYWYRQILGQKVEFLVSFYNNEISEKSEIFDDQFSVERPDGSNFTLKIRSTKLEDSAMYFCASRGGQISYEQYFGPGTRLTVT.